This entry lists 8 T cell receptor beta chains sequenced from one sample in a study of CD8 T cells in Susac syndrome. With random hexamers, 0.5 to 1 ug RNA was reverse transcribed. TCRdb itself ran the immunoSEQ multiplex PCR reads through MiXCR, one entry per CDR3 protein. Among 200,000 to 300,000 distinct CDR3 sequences listed, just over 90% were seen once. Sequencing was carried out using CD4+ T cells from PBMCs. These receptor sequences come from a human donor with multiple sclerosis.

CDR3 nucleotides: TGTGCCAGTAGTCTCCGACCGGGGAGAGGTCAAGAGACCCAGTACTTC. Its translation is CASSLRPGRGQETQYF. The chain links TRBV19 to TRBJ2-5; perhaps TRBD2 as D (5 bases). V dropped 5 bases and J dropped 2 bases, with 18 bases sitting between them. CDR3 length: 16 residues. Germline V CDR1 and CDR2: LNHDA, SQIVND (reference sequence).

The chain links TRBV2 to TRBJ2-3, with a weak D call TRBD2 (6 bases). The CDR3 length is 11 residues. V was clipped by 5 bases and J by 6 bases, with 6 bases between them. The germline V gene has CDR1 SNHLY and CDR2 FYNNEI. CDR3 sequence reads: CASSREDTQYF. CDR3 nucleotide sequence: TGTGCCAGCAGTCGGGAGGATACGCAGTATTTT.

The chain has TRBV5-1 and TRBJ1-6, with TRBD1 matching 9 bases. The CDR3 is 19 residues long. V lost 4 bases and J lost 7; bases outside the gene matches: 18. CDR1 is SGHRS, CDR2 YFSETQ, per germline. This chain's CDR3 is CASSPSDPQGALRNSPLHF. The CDR3 DNA reads as TGCGCCAGCAGCCCGTCGGACCCACAGGGGGCGTTACGGAATTCACCCCTCCACTTT.

The rearrangement joins TRBV20-1 to TRBJ2-7; 7 bases agree with TRBD2. Germline CDR1 and CDR2: DFQATT and SNEGSKA (reference sequence). V shed 0 bases and J 4 bases; nucleotides not matched to a gene: 9. This CDR3 spans 15 amino acids. In DNA, the CDR3 is TGCAGTGCTAGAGACCTTGGGGGGGGACTTTACGAGCAGTACTTC. Residues: CSARDLGGGLYEQYF.

The chain recombines TRBV30 with TRBJ2-3; D unresolved. The CDR3 consists of 13 residues. CDR1 is GTSNPN, CDR2 SVGIG, per germline (reference sequence). Trimming left V 0 bases short and J 5 bases short, with 9 bases between. Written as DNA, the CDR3 is TGTGCCTGGAGTGTATATGCTGGAGATACGCAGTATTTT. It is translated as CAWSVYAGDTQYF.

The chain recombines TRBV15 with TRBJ2-1; D call uncertain. Looked up from germline, CDR1 is LNHNV and CDR2 is YYDKDF (reference sequence). The CDR3 loop spans 12 amino acids. Between the trimmed V and J ends, which lost 5 bases and 3 bases, there was a span of 5 bases. The CDR3 DNA sequence: TGTGCCACCAGCGGGGACTACAATGAGCAGTTCTTC. This sequence encodes CATSGDYNEQFF.

J is TRBJ1-5 and V is TRBV12-3 or TRBV12-4; perhaps TRBD1 as D (5 bases). CDR3 length: 15 amino acids. Trimming removed 3 bases from V and 3 bases from J, with 12 bases in between. The CDR3 loop is CASSLGRKANQPQHF. Here the CDR3 DNA reads TGTGCCAGCAGTTTGGGACGCAAGGCCAATCAGCCCCAGCATTTT.

A single count supports this clonotype. The gene calls are TRBV7-2 and TRBJ2-5, with TRBD2 matching over 7 bases. The CDR3 length is 16 residues. From germline, CDR1 is SGHTA and CDR2 FQGNSA. V shed 1 base, J shed 3 bases, and the junction held 8 bases outside the gene matches. The CDR3 loop reads CASSLVGGRGEETQYF. The DNA of the CDR3 is TGTGCCAGCAGCTTAGTGGGCGGGAGAGGTGAAGAGACCCAGTACTTC.